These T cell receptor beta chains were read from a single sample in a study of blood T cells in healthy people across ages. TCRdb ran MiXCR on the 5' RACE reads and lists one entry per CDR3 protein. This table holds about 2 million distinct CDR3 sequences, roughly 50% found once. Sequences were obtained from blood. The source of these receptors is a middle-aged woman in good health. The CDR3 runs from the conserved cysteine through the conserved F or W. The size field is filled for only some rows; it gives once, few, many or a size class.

CDR3: CASRGGPRETQYF; J: TRBJ2-5; length: 13; size: few; V: TRBV27
CDR3: CASNPPGGEQFF; J: TRBJ2-1; length: 12; size: once; V: TRBV12-3/TRBV12-4
CDR3: CASRGTGVHEQFF; J: TRBJ2-1; length: 13; size: few; V: TRBV6-5
CDR3: CAISESSQGARNEQFF; J: TRBJ2-1; length: 16; size: .; V: TRBV10-3
CDR3: CASSPQAGVFNEQFF; J: TRBJ2-1; length: 15; size: few; V: TRBV4-3
CDR3: CASSSLAGAVDTQYF; J: TRBJ2-3; length: 15; size: .; V: TRBV7-2
CDR3: CASNLGGATYEQYF; J: .; length: 14; size: .; V: TRBV7-2
CDR3: CASSAGRSSYNSPLHF; J: TRBJ1-6; length: 16; size: many; V: TRBV25-1
CDR3: CASSPQGGVTDTQYF; J: TRBJ2-3; length: 15; size: .; V: TRBV28
CDR3: CASNQGGPDYNEQYF; J: .; length: 15; size: .; V: TRBV6-2/TRBV6-3
CDR3: CASTGTVEKLFF; J: TRBJ1-4; length: 12; size: .; V: TRBV6-6
CDR3: CASSQDRAGGYEKLFF; J: TRBJ1-4; length: 16; size: .; V: TRBV4-1
CDR3: CSVEGLGQTTEAFF; J: TRBJ1-1; length: 14; size: .; V: TRBV29-1
CDR3: CASSFLRGYNEQFF; J: TRBJ2-1; length: 14; size: few; V: TRBV6-2/TRBV6-3
CDR3: CASSWNRGGEQYF; J: TRBJ2-7; length: 13; size: .; V: TRBV12-3/TRBV12-4
CDR3: CASSSPREGEGYEQYF; J: .; length: 16; size: .; V: TRBV28
CDR3: CASSLSYYRGAHRYNEQFF; J: TRBJ2-1; length: 19; size: .; V: TRBV27
CDR3: CSARERGRETQYF; J: TRBJ2-5; length: 13; size: .; V: TRBV20-1